The text below deals with one T cell receptor beta chain. The data stem from a study of CD8 T cells in Susac syndrome. Sequencing of TCR beta was performed on blood CD8+ and CD4+ T cells. FACS enriched CD8+ TEMRA cells, while bulk CD8+ and CD4+ were negatively isolated. This CDR3 contains 19 residues. Germline V CDR1 and CDR2: LGHNA, YNFKEQ. Trimming took 3 bases from V and 0 from J, leaving 18 bases between them. Reverse transcription used about 0.45 to 1 ug RNA and random hexamers. Amplification of TCR beta CDR3 was carried out by immunoSEQ multiplex PCR, which covered 54 Vbeta and 13 Jbeta segments. MiXCR, run by TCRdb on the immunoSEQ multiplex PCR reads, gives a single entry per CDR3 protein. The repertoire holds more than 150,000 distinct CDR3 sequences, approximately 95% seen once, with roughly 0.16% in the top ten.

The gene calls are TRBV4-2 and TRBJ2-6; D perhaps matches TRBD2 (5 bases). Sequenced sample: CD4+ T cells from PBMCs. The sequence was obtained from a human donor with Susac syndrome. The chain's CDR3 is CASSQARGQAGSGANVLTF. CDR3 sequence (DNA): TGTGCCAGCAGCCAGGCCAGAGGGCAGGCGGGCTCTGGGGCCAACGTCCTGACTTTC.